The clone carrying this TCR beta chain was seen a few times. TCRdb re-analysed the 5' RACE reads in MiXCR, keeping a single row per CDR3 protein. This sample carries under 250,000 distinct CDR3 sequences, roughly 12% of them seen once, and the ten largest clones take about 4%. This specimen comes from a study of identical twins. V was clipped by 1 base and J by 4 bases, with 8 bases between them. Germline V CDR1 and CDR2: SGHTA, FQGNSA. The CDR3 length is 14 residues. Every one of the donors was a healthy Caucasian. The data were also submitted as part of a second study, on yellow fever vaccine responses in identical twins.

The clonotype comes from a woman aged 18-35 years in good health. This sequence joins TRBV7-2 and TRBJ2-4; maybe TRBD2 (5 bases). Sample: memory (CD45RO+) T cells sorted from blood. CDR3 protein: CASSLVEGKNIQYF. The DNA for the CDR3 is TGTGCCAGCAGCTTAGTCGAGGGAAAAAACATTCAGTACTTC. Combining the CDR3 with reference TRBV7-2 and TRBJ2-4 gives the whole variable domain GAGVSQSPSNKVTEKGKDVELRCDPISGHTALYWYRQSLGQGLEFLIYFQGNSAPDKSGLPSDRFSAERTGGSVSTLTIQRTQQEDSAVYLCASSLVEGKNIQYFGAGTRLSVL.